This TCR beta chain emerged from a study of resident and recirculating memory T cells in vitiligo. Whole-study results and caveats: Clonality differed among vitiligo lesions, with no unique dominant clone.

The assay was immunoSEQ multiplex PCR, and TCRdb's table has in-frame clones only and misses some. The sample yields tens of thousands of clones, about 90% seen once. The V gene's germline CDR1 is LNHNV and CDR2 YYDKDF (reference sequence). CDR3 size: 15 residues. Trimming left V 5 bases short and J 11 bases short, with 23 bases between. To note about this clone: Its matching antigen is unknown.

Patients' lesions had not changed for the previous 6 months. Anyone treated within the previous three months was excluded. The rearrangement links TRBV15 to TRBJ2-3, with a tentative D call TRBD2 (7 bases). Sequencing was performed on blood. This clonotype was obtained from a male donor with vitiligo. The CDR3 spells CATSPGGAPGYEQYF. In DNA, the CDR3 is TGTGCCACCAGCCCTGGGGGGGCGCCGGGATATGAGCAGTATTTT.